This T cell receptor beta chain was sequenced during a study of T-cell memory formation after mild COVID-19. On the study more broadly: TCR clusters were mostly donor specific. Study-level findings and limits: Contracting clones from day 15 to 85 had balanced CD4/CD8; later expanders favoured CD4+.

UMIs and sample barcodes were carried by the TCR alpha and TCR beta cDNA libraries that 5'RACE produced using constant-segment primers. Each CDR3 protein is one row after TCRdb ran MiXCR on the 5' RACE reads. The sample shows some 250,000 distinct CDR3 sequences, under 20% of them seen only once. Germline CDR1 reads SGHRS; CDR2 reads YFSETQ. Trimming took 5 bases from V and 4 from J, leaving 16 bases between them. The CDR3 loop spans 15 amino acids. For this clonotype: Its specificity is not known.

J is TRBJ2-1 and V is TRBV5-1; D might be TRBD2 (6 bases). The sequencing input was PBMCs or a T cell subset sorted from them (not recorded which). The TCR sequence derives from a man aged 18-30 years who had mild COVID-19 (a few samples of this study predate the infection). Cell type and time point are not known. The CDR3 loop reads CASSIGTPRYNEQFF. CDR3 DNA sequence: TGCGCCAGCAGTATCGGGACTCCCCGATACAATGAGCAGTTCTTC.